The 15 T cell receptor beta chains presented below share a single source sample, sequenced in a study of blood T cells in healthy people across ages. A J-beta primer mix and a sample-barcoded 5' primer were used in a second PCR of roughly 6 to 11 cycles. One entry per CDR3 protein, called by TCRdb with MiXCR from the 5' RACE reads. Found here are 1.5 million to 2 million distinct CDR3 sequences, 28% of them singletons; the top ten hold approximately 7.7%. The material sequenced was blood. These TCRs come from a woman under 40 in good health.

This clonotype was counted only a few times. This chain's CDR3 is CASSEGSWGRGETQYF. CDR3 DNA: TGCGCCAGCAGTGAGGGGAGTTGGGGGCGCGGGGAGACCCAGTACTTC. The V and J genes are TRBV10-1 and TRBJ2-5; possibly TRBD1 for D (6 bases). This CDR3 is built from 16 residues. Trimming left V 2 bases short and J 5 bases short, with 18 bases between. In germline, CDR1 is WNHNN, CDR2 SYGVQD (reference sequence).

The chain employs TRBV20-1 and TRBJ2-5; D remains unclear. The DNA end lines up better with TRBJ2-7; the J call may be wrong. Germline V lookup: CDR1 DFQATT, CDR2 SNEGSKA (reference sequence). CDR3 length: 11 amino acids. As DNA, the CDR3 is TGCAGTGCTAGTCGCCCTACCGAGCAGTACTTC. As protein: CSASRPTEQYF.

This clonotype was detected only a few times. The chain joins TRBV12-3 or TRBV12-4 to TRBJ1-5; D perhaps matches TRBD1 (5 bases). The V end was cut by 2 bases, the J end by 3 bases, with 14 bases between. The CDR3 length is 16 residues. For the CDR3, the DNA is TGTGCCAGCAGTTTAAGGTACGGGGCCATCAATCAGCCCCAGCATTTT. The encoded protein is CASSLRYGAINQPQHF.

The V call is TRBV5-1, the J call TRBJ2-3; 8 bases agree with TRBD1. Germline assignment: CDR1 SGHRS and CDR2 YFSETQ. This CDR3 contains 15 residues. V was clipped by 4 bases and J by 2 bases; unmatched bases: 6. This chain's CDR3 is CASSIGQGFTDTQYF. CDR3 nucleotide sequence: TGCGCCAGCAGCATAGGACAGGGTTTCACAGATACGCAGTATTTT.

A remark on this clonotype: The junction differs from germline at one of its ends, possibly a read error. The V call is TRBV28, the J call TRBJ1-1, with D tentatively TRBD1 (5 bases). Looked up from germline, CDR1 is MDHEN and CDR2 is SYDVKM. CDR3 size: 14 residues. This CDR3 reads CASTLSTGPKRAFF. The CDR3 nucleotides read TGTGCCAGCACTTTAAGCACAGGCCCCAAGAGAGCTTTCTTT.

The gene calls are TRBV20-1 and TRBJ2-1; D perhaps matches TRBD1 (6 bases). The germline gives CDR1 DFQATT, CDR2 SNEGSKA (reference sequence). The CDR3 is made up of 11 amino acids. V was clipped by 6 bases and J by 10 bases, with 13 bases between them. The CDR3 spells CSAEQGSEQFF. Written as DNA, the CDR3 is TGCAGTGCAGAACAGGGAAGCGAGCAGTTCTTC.

This clonotype was detected a few times. This chain uses TRBV20-1 with TRBJ1-5, with D maybe TRBD1 (5 bases). The CDR3 contains 14 residues. CDR1 DFQATT and CDR2 SNEGSKA come from the germline V gene (reference sequence). With 2 bases removed from V and 4 bases from J, the gap between germline ends came to 12 bases. CDR3 sequence: CSARSRQGNQPQHF. DNA for the CDR3: TGCAGTGCTAGAAGCAGGCAGGGTAATCAGCCCCAGCATTTT.

The rearrangement joins TRBV29-1 to TRBJ2-1; weak D call: TRBD1 (6 bases). The V end lost 7 bases, the J end lost 7 bases, and 14 bases lay between the germline ends. The V gene's germline CDR1 is SQVTM and CDR2 ANQGSEA. This CDR3 has 12 amino acids. In DNA form, the CDR3 reads TGCAGCGCCCGGACAGTCAGGAATGAGCAGTTCTTC. Its translation is CSARTVRNEQFF.

This clonotype was observed at least ten times. CDR3 DNA sequence: TGTGCCAGCAGAGCCACTAGCGGACCCTACGAGCAGTACTTC. Amino acids: CASRATSGPYEQYF. This rearrangement joins TRBV2 to TRBJ2-7; 8 bases line up with TRBD2. The CDR3 consists of 14 residues. CDR1 and CDR2 from the germline V gene are SNHLY and FYNNEI. V shed 6 bases, J shed 2 bases, and the junction held 6 bases outside the gene matches.

The chain carries TRBV7-2 and TRBJ2-5; possibly TRBD2 for D (6 bases). V was trimmed by 1 base and J by 4 bases, leaving 16 bases between them. CDR1 is SGHTA, CDR2 FQGNSA, per germline. CDR3 length equals 16 residues. DNA for the CDR3: TGTGCCAGCAGCTTAGTTGCGGGAACCATCTCAGAGACCCAGTACTTC. It codes for CASSLVAGTISETQYF.

The table lists this clonotype with many counts. The chain joins TRBV29-1 to TRBJ1-2; D call uncertain. Trimming pared 3 bases from V and 0 bases from J, leaving 5 bases between. This CDR3 region has 12 residues. The germline V gene has CDR1 SQVTM and CDR2 ANQGSEA. The CDR3, as DNA: TGCAGCGTTGACAGGTCTAACTATGGCTACACCTTC. Translated: CSVDRSNYGYTF. Supplemented by reference TRBV29-1 and TRBJ1-2, the full variable domain reads SAVISQKPSRDICQRGTSLTIQCQVDSQVTMMFWYRQQPGQSLTLIATANQGSEATYESGFVIDKFPISRPNLTFSTLTVSNMSPEDSSIYLCSVDRSNYGYTFGSGTRLTVV.

CDR3 coding DNA: TGTGCCAGCAGCTTAAGCGGGGGGTTTTACGAGCAGTTCTTC. Protein product: CASSLSGGFYEQFF. This chain joins TRBV7-2 and TRBJ2-1; 9 bases map to TRBD2. Trimming removed 2 bases from V and 10 bases from J; junction bases left unmatched: 6. There are 14 residues in the CDR3. Germline V gene data show CDR1 as SGHTA and CDR2 as FQGNSA.

This clonotype occurred a few times. V and J are TRBV20-1 and TRBJ1-4; D gene uncertain. The CDR3 runs to 15 residues. V lost 4 bases and J 2 bases, leaving 14 bases between the germline ends. Germline CDR1 reads DFQATT; CDR2 reads SNEGSKA (reference sequence). The CDR3 nucleotides are TGCAGTGCTATCGACCGCTCAACCACTAATGAAAAACTGTTTTTT. Encoded protein: CSAIDRSTTNEKLFF.

This clonotype was counted at least ten times. The chain combines TRBV6-2 or TRBV6-3 with TRBJ1-2; D is perhaps TRBD1 (5 bases). V shed 5 bases and J shed 6 bases, with 13 bases lying between them. The CDR3 runs to 13 residues. CDR1 and CDR2 (germline): MNHEY, SVGEGT. DNA of the CDR3: TGTGCCAGCAGTCACGCAGGGATGGATGGCTACACCTTC. Amino acids: CASSHAGMDGYTF.

This rearrangement joins TRBV15 to TRBJ2-5; 8 positions agree with TRBD2. The germline gives CDR1 LNHNV, CDR2 YYDKDF (reference sequence). V shed 3 bases, J shed 1 base, and the junction held 4 bases outside the gene matches. The CDR3 runs to 15 residues. DNA for the CDR3: TGTGCCACCAGCAGCAAGCGGGGGCCCCAAGAGACCCAGTACTTC. This codes for CATSSKRGPQETQYF.